The clone carrying this TCR beta chain occurred a few times. Method: immunoSEQ multiplex PCR; TCRdb's copy keeps in-frame clones and lacks some. Of under 250,000 clones in the sample, 84% are singletons; the top ten hold roughly 3%. The sample is drawn from a study of blood T cell repertoires in COVID-19. The overall study: Sites in the United States, Italy and Spain provided acute and convalescent COVID-19 samples.

The V gene's germline CDR1 is SNHLY and CDR2 FYNNEI. CDR3 length: 15 residues. The ends lost 9 bases at V and 7 bases at J; junction bases unmatched: 13. The sample comprised peripheral blood. The gene calls are TRBV2 and TRBJ2-2, with 8 bases that match TRBD1. The origin of this receptor is a young woman who had recovered from COVID-19. CDR3: CASTDTGGRIGELFF. The CDR3 DNA sequence: TGTGCCAGTACCGATACAGGGGGTCGAATCGGGGAGCTGTTTTTT.